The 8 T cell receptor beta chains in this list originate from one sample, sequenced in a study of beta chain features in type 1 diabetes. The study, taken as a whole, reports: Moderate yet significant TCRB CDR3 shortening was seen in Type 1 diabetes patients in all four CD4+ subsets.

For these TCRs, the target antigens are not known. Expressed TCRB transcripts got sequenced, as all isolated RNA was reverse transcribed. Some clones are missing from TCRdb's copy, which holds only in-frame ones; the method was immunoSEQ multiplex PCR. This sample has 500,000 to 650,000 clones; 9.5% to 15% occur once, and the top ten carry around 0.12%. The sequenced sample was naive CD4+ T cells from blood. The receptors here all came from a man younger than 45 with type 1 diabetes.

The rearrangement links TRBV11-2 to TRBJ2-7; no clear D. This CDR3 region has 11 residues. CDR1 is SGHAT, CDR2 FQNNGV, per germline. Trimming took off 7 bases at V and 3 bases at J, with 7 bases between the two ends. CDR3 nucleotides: TGTGCCAGCAACTTCCGCTACGAGCAGTACTTC. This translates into CASNFRYEQYF.

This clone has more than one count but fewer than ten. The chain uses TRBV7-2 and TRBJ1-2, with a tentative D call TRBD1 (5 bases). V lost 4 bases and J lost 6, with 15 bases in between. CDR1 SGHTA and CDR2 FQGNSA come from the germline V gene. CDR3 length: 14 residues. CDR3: CASSSRQLRNGYTF. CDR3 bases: TGTGCCAGCAGCTCCCGACAGCTCCGAAATGGCTACACCTTC.

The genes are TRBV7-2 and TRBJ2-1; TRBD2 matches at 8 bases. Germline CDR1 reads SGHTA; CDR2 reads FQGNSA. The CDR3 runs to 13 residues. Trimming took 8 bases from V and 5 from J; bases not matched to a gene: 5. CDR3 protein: CASRRGVDNEQFF. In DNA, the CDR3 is TGTGCCAGCCGGCGGGGGGTCGACAATGAGCAGTTCTTC.

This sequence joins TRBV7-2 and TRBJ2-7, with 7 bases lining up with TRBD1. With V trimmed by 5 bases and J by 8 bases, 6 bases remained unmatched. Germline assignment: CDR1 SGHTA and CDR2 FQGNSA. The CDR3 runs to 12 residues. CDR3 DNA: TGTGCCAGCAGCCGTGACAGGGCCCAGCAGTACTTC. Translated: CASSRDRAQQYF.

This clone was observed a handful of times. The CDR3 reads CASSLTGDTEAFF. Here the CDR3 DNA reads TGTGCCAGCAGCTTAACAGGGGACACTGAAGCTTTCTTT. The rearrangement uses TRBV7-8 and TRBJ1-1; 7 bases line up with TRBD1. Germline lookup yields CDR1 SGHVS and CDR2 FQNEAQ. V shed 2 bases, J shed 3 bases, and the junction held 0 bases outside the gene matches. The CDR3 loop spans 13 amino acids. Full variable domain (rest looked up from reference TRBV7-8 and TRBJ1-1): GAGVSQSPRYKVAKRGQDVALRCDPISGHVSLFWYQQALGQGPEFLTYFQNEAQLDKSGLPSDRFFAERPEGSVSTLKIQRTQQEDSAVYLCASSLTGDTEAFFGQGTRLTVV.

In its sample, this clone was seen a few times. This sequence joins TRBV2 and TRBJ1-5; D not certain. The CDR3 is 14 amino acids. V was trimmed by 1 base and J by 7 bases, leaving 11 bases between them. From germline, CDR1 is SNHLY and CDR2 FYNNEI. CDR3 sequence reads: CASSEEAGIQPQHF. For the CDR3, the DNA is TGTGCCAGCAGTGAAGAGGCTGGAATACAGCCCCAGCATTTT.

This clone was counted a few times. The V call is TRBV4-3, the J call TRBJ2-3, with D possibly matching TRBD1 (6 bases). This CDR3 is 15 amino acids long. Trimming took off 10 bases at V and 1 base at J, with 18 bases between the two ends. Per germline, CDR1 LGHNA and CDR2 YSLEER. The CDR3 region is CATSSLGAGTDTQYF. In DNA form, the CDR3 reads TGCGCCACCTCAAGCCTGGGGGCGGGCACAGATACGCAGTATTTT.

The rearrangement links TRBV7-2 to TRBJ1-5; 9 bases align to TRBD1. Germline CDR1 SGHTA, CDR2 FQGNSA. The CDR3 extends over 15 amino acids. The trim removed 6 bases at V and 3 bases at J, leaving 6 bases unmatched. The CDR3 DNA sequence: TGTGCCAGCAGGAGGGGACAGGGATTCAATCAGCCCCAGCATTTT. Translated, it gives CASRRGQGFNQPQHF.